This T cell receptor (beta chain) appears in the sequencing data of a study of cytomegalovirus exposure and HLA in healthy donors (dated by TCRdb to about 2017). For context, the study as a whole: An earlier analysis of approximately 590 of the donors reported 250 to 300 Gb of sequence data and some 120 million unique TCR beta sequences from about 200 million T cells. Approximately 300 gigabases of sequencing data and roughly 81 million unique TCR sequences made up an early release that covered fewer than 650 HLA-typed donors. Of the 300 to 400 genotyped donors, 65% to 90% fell in the genetic ancestry cluster associated with self-reported Caucasian donors. The study was designed to test whether signatures of past pathogen exposure could be identified by cataloging public T cell receptors. The T cell repertoires of several hundred subjects were profiled by immunosequencing and related to cytomegalovirus serostatus. In addition to the first cohort of around 670 subjects, a separate validation cohort of 120 different subjects was used. To predict cytomegalovirus infection status, the study brought together high-throughput TCR immunosequencing, statistical association of individual TCRs with disease status, and machine learning. To study patterns of TCR occurrence, a later analysis re-analyzed previously published TCR beta repertoires from 600 to 750 donors and added high-resolution HLA genotyping. The later analysis used no new phenotypic data to find candidate immune exposures, relying instead on TCR beta sequences and their occurrence across donors. An earlier analysis of some 500 of the donors applied high-throughput TCR beta sequencing to assess whether each TCR beta V gene segment acted as functional or pseudogenic. Donor age, sex, ethnicity and CMV serostatus were compiled together with the repertoire data. A later genetic analysis used genome-wide SNP genotypes for about 60% of the roughly 670 donors, treating that subset as a discovery cohort. Every discovery cohort repertoire had been produced on one sequencing platform. HLA typing covered class I and class II loci at four-digit resolution. The number of donors typed differed by locus, with 629-630 for A, B, C, DRB1 and DQB1, more than 500 for DQA1, nearly 610 for DPA1, and over 400 for DPB1. Several DR-DQ haplotypes were treated as single units for association and clustering because of strong linkage in the cohort. Among under 450 genotyped donors of the cohort, an average of about 240,000 unique TCR beta nucleotide sequences were sequenced per donor, around 20% of them non-productive.

Preparation of the library involved the immunoSEQ multiplex PCR assay. For the multiplex PCR, a mixture combining 60 forward primers for TCR Vbeta segments and 13 reverse primers for TCR Jbeta segments was used. Amplification of the CDR3 region of rearranged TCR beta genes was performed with a multiplex PCR assay on genomic DNA. The Illumina HiSeq System was used to sequence the amplified TCR beta libraries as 87-base-pair reads. Concerning the study's data processing: In a later analysis, tens of millions of unique TCR beta chains were counted across the 650 to 700 repertoires, and around 10 million of these chains were shared by at least two donors. Raw reads were error-corrected and collapsed into unique sequences with a nearest-neighbor algorithm that merged closely related sequences to remove PCR and sequencing errors. V, D and J gene segments were assigned by aligning CDR3 sequences to IMGT reference sequences. For a sequence to be retained, a match of at least six nucleotides was required to both a V gene segment and a J gene segment. Rearrangements were classified as productive when the CDR3 lacked stop codons and remained in frame with V and J, and all other rearrangements were classified as non-productive. Following IMGT convention, CDR3 was defined as the stretch from the second conserved V-encoded cysteine up to the conserved J-encoded phenylalanine. The earlier analysis of some 580 of the donors excluded any sequence lacking an unambiguous match to a single V gene segment. An earlier analysis of over 450 of the donors classified V segments as functional when productive rearrangements were above 56.7% and as segregating when the standard deviation between donors was above 5%. To diagnose cytomegalovirus status from the catalog of TCR beta chain sequences, a statistical classification framework was built. A later analysis assigned V and J genes by comparing TCR nucleotide sequences with IMGT/GENE-DB human TR gene sequences. The TCRdist pipeline was used in a later analysis to assign CDR3 sequences and most-parsimonious VDJ recombination scenarios. A later analysis defined each TCR beta chain by its CDR3 amino acid sequence plus V-gene family, and excluded reads lacking a unique V-gene family. As a way to deal with suspected cross-contamination and a sequencing artifact, a later analysis dropped roughly 600 nucleotide sequences that were highly shared and had low generation probability. A later analysis calculated a clonal expansion index for each public chain from normalized within-repertoire ranks of inferred template counts. In a later analysis, generation probabilities were computed using a VDJ recombination model fitted to out-of-frame rearrangements, and the results were checked against IGoR. A later analysis scored TCR-TCR, TCR-HLA and TCR-CMV co-occurrence with hypergeometric tests, applying a repertoire-size bias correction to TCR pairs. To estimate false discovery rates, a later analysis permuted the HLA or CMV assignments 20 times. In a later analysis, co-occurring TCRs were grouped with DBSCAN, and TCRdist sequence similarity was added when clustering was performed within HLA-allele-positive subsets. Repertoires with fewer than 30,000 or more than 120,000 public chains, plus five repertoires with anomalous nucleotide sharing, were excluded from co-occurrence clustering. TCRdb took over this immuneACCESS table, retaining in-frame rearrangements with V and J assigned. Such tables are incomplete; in checked studies, under half of the missing clones stem from an unresolved V gene, and the remainder is unexplained. That table supplies the V and J calls and clone size; D and trimming were determined from the DNA. The sample has around 120,000 clones on record, around 74% of them singletons. The ten largest account for approximately 30% of the sample.

About this clone itself: No antigen is known for it. Base quality data are lacking; no much larger clone is found one base away.

The cohort comprised some 700 healthy bone marrow donors. Cohort members were all nominally healthy when sampled, although unrecorded immune exposures were likely present. The donor was CMV seropositive and belonged to the group of 250 to 300 seropositive cohort members. Every donor gave a peripheral blood sample, and the peripheral blood mononuclear cells from that sample were used for TCR beta sequencing. The Qiagen DNeasy Blood Extraction Kit was used to extract genomic DNA from the blood cell samples. Points the paper makes about the study in general: In a later analysis, TCR association rates were found to vary across HLA loci, with the most associated TCRs seen for DRB1 alleles and the fewest for HLA-C alleles. Correlated functional status among segregating V segments might be attributable to linkage disequilibrium, but an unknown experimental factor could not be ruled out. In both the original and validation cohorts, the classifier was reported to diagnose cytomegalovirus status with high specificity and sensitivity. This cohort had only TCR beta chains sequenced, and the lack of alpha or paired-chain data limited which features could be detected. An earlier analysis of around 540 of the donors showed that most TCR beta V segments appeared in productive rearrangements either about 87% or about 30% of the time, which broadly matched IMGT annotations. Because HLA typing was unavailable for some donors at each locus, only the typed subset was used in association tests. A further reported finding was that TCR beta sequences accurately predicted the HLA-A and HLA-B alleles for most subjects in the first cohort. An association between a missense DCLRE1C variant and V-gene and J-gene trimming of TCR beta chains was found in a later genetic analysis and replicated in an independent cohort. A group of highly shared sequence variants was considered likely to be a technical artifact of the sequencing pipeline. Most CMV-associated TCR beta chains appeared to be HLA-restricted in a later analysis, and the HLA associations seemed to be driven largely by CMV exposure. Roughly uniform sequencing depth across donors was assumed in presence/absence analyses, although this assumption may not hold. Assigning TCR associations to individual alleles was difficult when HLA alleles, especially DR and DQ, strongly co-occurred. In vitro tests confirmed that a few of the cytomegalovirus-associated TCR beta chains recognize cytomegalovirus antigens. Seventeen rarely observed V segments, including chromosome 9 orphons, were excluded from the earlier analysis of almost 600 of the donors because counts were too low. In a later analysis, several top co-occurrence clusters were reported to appear linked to parvovirus B19, influenza, CMV and Epstein-Barr virus. The 87-base-pair reads could not distinguish some IMGT-functional V segments, including TRBV6-2 and TRBV6-3, so those segments were excluded. According to the authors, the approach could potentially be generalized to other disease states and immunological phenotypes. Across donors, most TCR sequences were observed very rarely, whereas some public TCRs were present in many individuals. In a later analysis, HLA-associated TCR beta chains were found to be more clonally expanded and to have lower generation probabilities than equally common non-associated chains. A later analysis associated about 17,000 TCR beta sequences with specific HLA alleles at a false discovery rate of 0.05. In the study, approximately 150 TCR beta chains were listed as associated with cytomegalovirus. A later genetic analysis reported fewer N-insertions in productive TCRs among donors in an Asian-associated ancestry cluster than the roughly 700-donor mean. CMV serostatus was the only immune exposure information available for the cohort.

V lost 4 bases and J lost 1 base; the stretch between them is 16 bases long. The CDR3 starts with the cysteine, ends with the phenylalanine, and has 17 residues. Only the CDR3 DNA is retained, 51 bases long and in frame from the first base. Sequences SGHTA (CDR1) and FQGNSA (CDR2) are obtained from the germline V gene. The chain is encoded by TRBV7-2 joined to TRBJ2-2; D gene: possibly TRBD2, on 5 matching bases. Specimen: PBMCs. This clonotype was obtained from a man in his 60s in good health and CMV-seropositive. The nucleotide sequence is TGTGCCAGCAGCTCCAGAGAGTTGGCGGGGAACACCGGGGAGCTGTTTTTT. It translates as CASSSRELAGNTGELFF. When the CDR3 is completed using the reference TRBV7-2 and TRBJ2-2 genes on either side, the full variable domain is GAGVSQSPSNKVTEKGKDVELRCDPISGHTALYWYRQSLGQGLEFLIYFQGNSAPDKSGLPSDRFSAERTGGSVSTLTIQRTQQEDSAVYLCASSSRELAGNTGELFFGEGSRLTVL.